This is a list of T cell receptor beta chains from one sample in a study of metastatic and nonmetastatic thyroid tumors. TCRdb re-called clones from the PCR reads using MiXCR. The sample records 15,000 or so clones, more than 3% being singletons. Sequenced material: tumor tissue. Every receptor here comes from a female donor with papillary thyroid cancer or a benign thyroid nodule (not recorded which). Some clones in this sample may be carry-over from other donors' samples. Each CDR3 is given with its conserved first and last residue. Each record gives: J gene, V gene, clone size, D gene, CDR3 protein, CDR3 DNA. A D gene is named only where the DNA matches it firmly. Clone sizes are given selectively: once, few, many, or a class where the clone is expanded.

TRBJ2-3 TRBV11-3 few TRBD1 CASSRQGARDTQYF TGTGCCAGCAGCAGACAGGGGGCGAGAGATACGCAGTATTTT
TRBJ2-1 TRBV19 . TRBD2 CASRQSGRSYNEQFF TGTGCCAGTAGACAGAGCGGGAGGTCCTACAATGAGCAGTTCTTC
TRBJ2-1 TRBV7-2 few . CARRWGYEQFF TGTGCCAGACGTTGGGGCTATGAGCAGTTCTTC
TRBJ2-3 TRBV6-1 few TRBD2 CASSDYPTSGSEDTQYF TGTGCCAGCAGTGATTACCCGACTAGCGGGAGTGAAGATACGCAGTATTTT
TRBJ1-5 TRBV20-1 few . CSALRGAGDSNQPQHF TGCAGTGCTCTGCGGGGCGCAGGGGATAGCAATCAGCCCCAGCATTTT
TRBJ1-3 TRBV6-6 few . CASSYTLRQVSGNTIYF TGTGCCAGCAGTTACACGTTGCGACAGGTCTCTGGAAACACCATATATTTT
TRBJ1-6 TRBV19 few TRBD1 CASRGQGVSSPLHF TGTGCCAGTAGAGGACAGGGGGTCTCTTCACCCCTCCACTTT
TRBJ1-5 TRBV13 few TRBD1 CASSLGDRVIQPQHF TGTGCCAGCAGCTTAGGCGACAGGGTCATACAGCCCCAGCATTTT
TRBJ1-1 TRBV12-3/TRBV12-4 . TRBD1 CASSSDREATEAFF TGTGCCAGCAGTTCAGACAGGGAGGCCACTGAAGCTTTCTTT
TRBJ1-2 TRBV15 few . CATSGPADDLGYGYTF TGTGCCACCAGCGGACCAGCGGACGACTTGGGATATGGCTACACCTTC
TRBJ2-7 TRBV20-1 . TRBD2 CSARDSGSSSEQYF TGCAGTGCTAGAGATAGCGGGAGCAGTAGCGAGCAGTACTTC
TRBJ1-2 TRBV3-1 . . CASSQDIRAPRRGYTF TGTGCCAGCAGCCAAGATATCAGGGCCCCCCGGCGGGGCTACACCTTC
TRBJ2-2 TRBV7-9 few . CASRPTGPTGELFF TGTGCCAGCCGACCCACAGGGCCCACCGGGGAGCTGTTTTTT
TRBJ1-6 TRBV28 . . CASSSGQTWLSYNSPLHF TGTGCCAGCAGTTCCGGACAGACCTGGCTGTCCTATAATTCACCCCTCCACTTT
TRBJ2-2 TRBV11-2 . . CASSLITGELFF TGTGCCAGCAGCTTGATAACGGGGGAGCTGTTTTTT
TRBJ2-7 TRBV11-3 few . CASSPYFGSYEQYF TGTGCCAGCAGCCCCTACTTCGGGTCCTACGAGCAGTACTTC
TRBJ1-4 TRBV7-6 . TRBD1 CASSTGQKNEKPFF TGTGCCAGCAGCACGGGACAGAAGAATGAAAAACCGTTTTTT
TRBJ1-5 TRBV19 . TRBD1 CASSAFEGQGPQPQHF TGTGCCAGTAGTGCCTTCGAGGGACAGGGCCCTCAGCCCCAGCATTTT
TRBJ2-7 TRBV6-1 many TRBD2 CAAAGTIYEQYF TGTGCCGCGGCCGGGACTATCTACGAGCAGTACTTC
TRBJ2-3 TRBV6-1 . . CASSEEGSGADTQYF TGTGCCAGCAGTGAAGAGGGGAGTGGGGCAGATACGCAGTATTTT